Below, 7 T cell receptor beta chains from the same sample are listed, as sequenced in a study of blood T cell repertoires in COVID-19. Some clones are missing from TCRdb's copy, which holds only in-frame ones; the method was immunoSEQ multiplex PCR. This table has some 35,000 clones, about 80% appearing once. Sample: peripheral blood. The receptor source for this set is an older man with acute or convalescent COVID-19.

The rearrangement uses TRBV5-1 and TRBJ2-5, with 10 bases lining up with TRBD2. The junction had 3 bases not matched to a gene; V was cut back by 7 bases and J by 0 bases. CDR1 and CDR2 from the germline V gene are SGHRS and YFSETQ. The CDR3 length is 14 residues. CDR3: CASVAGGYQETQYF. The CDR3 DNA is TGCGCCAGCGTAGCGGGGGGTTACCAAGAGACCCAGTACTTC.

This clone was counted a single time. The chain has TRBV6-6 and TRBJ1-2, with 11 bases fitting TRBD1. The junction had 3 bases not matched to a gene; V was cut back by 2 bases and J by 4 bases. This CDR3 has 15 residues. Germline loops: CDR1 MNHNY, CDR2 SVGAGI (reference sequence). The chain's CDR3 is CASSYRTGGFYGYTF. The CDR3 bases are TGTGCCAGCAGTTACCGGACAGGGGGCTTCTATGGCTACACCTTC.

The chain uses TRBV5-6 and TRBJ2-7, with TRBD2 as a possible D gene (6 bases). V was shortened by 4 bases and J by 2 bases, with 16 bases between the two germline ends. The CDR3 runs to 15 residues. CDR1 SGHDT and CDR2 YYEEEE come from the germline V gene. This CDR3 is CASSAAGTAAYEQYF. Written as DNA, the CDR3 is TGTGCCAGCAGCGCGGCCGGGACTGCTGCCTACGAGCAGTACTTC.

This chain uses TRBV5-1 with TRBJ1-1, with D possibly TRBD1 on 5 matching bases. CDR1 and CDR2 from the germline V gene are SGHRS and YFSETQ. The CDR3 runs to 12 residues. Trimming pared 3 bases from V and 4 bases from J, leaving 7 bases between. In nucleotides, the CDR3 is TGCGCCAGCAGCTGGGGGGGCACTGAAGCTTTCTTT. Translation: CASSWGGTEAFF.

This sequence joins TRBV12-5 and TRBJ2-2; 8 nucleotides align to TRBD2. V shed 3 bases and J 3 bases; nucleotides not matched to a gene: 3. The length of the CDR3 is 15 residues. Germline values: CDR1 LGHNT, CDR2 FRNRAP. The CDR3 loop is CASGFGTSHTGELFF. CDR3 nucleotide sequence: TGTGCTAGTGGTTTCGGGACTAGTCACACCGGGGAGCTGTTTTTT.

The chain has TRBV11-3 and TRBJ2-1; perhaps TRBD2 as D (6 bases). CDR3 length equals 12 residues. Germline CDR1 is SGHNT and CDR2 is YENEEA. V dropped 5 bases and J dropped 7 bases, with 9 bases sitting between them. The CDR3 region has the DNA TGTGCCAGCAGCGCTGGGACTAATGAGCAGTTCTTC. Translation: CASSAGTNEQFF.

The genes are TRBV2 and TRBJ2-7, with a weak D call TRBD1 (6 bases). The germline CDR1 and CDR2 sequences are SNHLY and FYNNEI. This CDR3 has 11 residues. Trimming stripped 6 bases from V and 7 bases from J, with 10 bases between. The CDR3 DNA is TGTGCCAGCAGACAGGGTGGTGAGCAGTACTTC. Its translation: CASRQGGEQYF.